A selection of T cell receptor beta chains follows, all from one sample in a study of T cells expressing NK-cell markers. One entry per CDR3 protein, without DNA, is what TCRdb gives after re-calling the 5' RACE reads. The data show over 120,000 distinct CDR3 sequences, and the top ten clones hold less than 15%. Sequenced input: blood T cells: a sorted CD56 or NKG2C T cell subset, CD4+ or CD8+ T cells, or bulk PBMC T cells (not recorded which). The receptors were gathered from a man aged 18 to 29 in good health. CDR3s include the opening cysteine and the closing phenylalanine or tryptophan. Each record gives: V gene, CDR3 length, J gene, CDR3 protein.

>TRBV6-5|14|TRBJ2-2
CASSYVAYTGELFF
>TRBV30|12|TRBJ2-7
CAWSEFHYEQYF
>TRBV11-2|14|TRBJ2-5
CASSLGRRQETQYF
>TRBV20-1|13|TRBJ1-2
CSARSAERDGYTF
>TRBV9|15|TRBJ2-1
CASSVVVAPGNEQFF
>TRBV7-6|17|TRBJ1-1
CASSLEGQWETNTEAFF
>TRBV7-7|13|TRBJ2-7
CASSLGQGGEQYF
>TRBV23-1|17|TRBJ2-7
CASSQPTRDGASYEQYF
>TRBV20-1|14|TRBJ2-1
CSALGGRAFNEQFF
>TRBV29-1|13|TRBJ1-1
CSVATGMNTEAFF
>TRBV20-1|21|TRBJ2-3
CSAPAASGTSGSALRTDTQYF
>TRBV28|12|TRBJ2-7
CASADREYEQYF
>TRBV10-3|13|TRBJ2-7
CAIRSVDSYEQYF
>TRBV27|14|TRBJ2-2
CASSFTRPPGELFF
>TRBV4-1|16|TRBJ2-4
CASSQDSTGAKNIQYF
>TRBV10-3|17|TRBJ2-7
CAISEPQVGPQSYEQYF
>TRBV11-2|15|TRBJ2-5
CASSHPGLEEETQYF
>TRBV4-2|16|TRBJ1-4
CASSQRSGGFNEKLFF
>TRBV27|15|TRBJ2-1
CASSSGTGGGNEQFF
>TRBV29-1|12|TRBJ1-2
CSVERGSYGYTF
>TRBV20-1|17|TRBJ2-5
CSARKGELAGFQETQYF
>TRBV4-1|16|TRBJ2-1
CASSQSSGLPHNEQFF
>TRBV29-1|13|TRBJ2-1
CSVESQSYNEQFF
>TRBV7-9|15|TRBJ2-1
CASSSSGDPYNEQFF
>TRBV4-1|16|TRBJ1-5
CASSQGGPASNQPQHF
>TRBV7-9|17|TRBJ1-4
CASSLARGRKGSEKLFF
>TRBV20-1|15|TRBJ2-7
CSARDPRLAAYEQYF
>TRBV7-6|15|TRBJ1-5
CASSLGDGRNQPQHF
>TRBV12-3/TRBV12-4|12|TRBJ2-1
CASTGTLREQFF
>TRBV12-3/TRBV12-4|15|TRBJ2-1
CASSLVVGPYNEQFF
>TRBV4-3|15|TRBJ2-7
CASSLGQAKTYEQYF
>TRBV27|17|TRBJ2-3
CASSLTSGDHGTDTQYF
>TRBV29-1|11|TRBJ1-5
CSVEIGPAQHF
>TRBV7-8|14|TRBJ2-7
CASSLAYRYYEQYF
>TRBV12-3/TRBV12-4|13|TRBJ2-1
CASSLGTVSEQFF
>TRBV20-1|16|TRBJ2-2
CSARDLRGDWTGELFF
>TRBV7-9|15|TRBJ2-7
CASSNRWGGSYEQYF
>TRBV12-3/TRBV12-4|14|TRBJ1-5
CASSPGAYYQPQHF
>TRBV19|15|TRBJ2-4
CASSIGLAGGNIQYF
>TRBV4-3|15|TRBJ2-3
CASSQHESGTDTQYF